The rows below give T cell receptor beta chains drawn from one sample of a study of T cell responses to AZD1222 COVID-19 vaccine. Only in-frame clones appear in the TCRdb table, and some are missing; sequencing was by immunoSEQ multiplex PCR. The table shows some 31,000 clones, with roughly 92% occurring only once. Sequenced here: peripheral blood, sampled on day 0 of AZD1222 vaccination. These receptors were collected from an adult in good health. Each CDR3 is given with its conserved first and last residue. Each record gives: J gene, V gene, D gene, CDR3 length, clone size, CDR3 DNA, CDR3 protein. A D gene is named only where the DNA matches it firmly. Not every row has a clone size; where given, it reads once, few, many or a size class.

J: TRBJ2-1
V: TRBV19
D: NA
length: 14
size: NA
DNA: TGTGCCAGTAGTATTGTACCATCAGTAAATGAGCAGTTCTTC
CDR3: CASSIVPSVNEQFF

J: TRBJ1-1
V: TRBV5-1
D: NA
length: 14
size: NA
DNA: TGCGCCAGCAGCTTGGAACAGTATGGGGTTGAAGCTTTCTTT
CDR3: CASSLEQYGVEAFF

J: TRBJ1-5
V: TRBV10-3
D: NA
length: 14
size: once
DNA: TGTGCCATCAGTGACCCTGGGGCCCCTAATGCCCAGCATTTT
CDR3: CAISDPGAPNAQHF

J: TRBJ2-5
V: TRBV29-1
D: NA
length: 14
size: NA
DNA: TGCAGCGTTACAGAGGACGGGTACCAAGAGACCCAGTACTTC
CDR3: CSVTEDGYQETQYF

J: TRBJ1-1
V: TRBV13
D: TRBD1
length: 17
size: NA
DNA: TGTGCCAGCAGCTTAGTCACAGGGGGCTACATGAACACTGAAGCTTTCTTT
CDR3: CASSLVTGGYMNTEAFF

J: TRBJ1-2
V: TRBV6-5
D: NA
length: 14
size: NA
DNA: TGTGCCACTTCCCAGAGACAGGCCAACTATGGCTACACCTTC
CDR3: CATSQRQANYGYTF

J: TRBJ1-2
V: TRBV19
D: NA
length: 13
size: NA
DNA: TGTGCCAGTAGTATAGCGGCCTACTATGGCTACACCTTC
CDR3: CASSIAAYYGYTF

J: TRBJ1-5
V: TRBV29-1
D: TRBD1
length: 13
size: NA
DNA: TGCAGCGTTTCGGACAGGATCAATCAGCCCCAGCATTTT
CDR3: CSVSDRINQPQHF

J: TRBJ2-6
V: TRBV4-3
D: NA
length: 16
size: NA
DNA: TGCGCCAGCAGCCAAGGAGGAGTCTCCGGGGCCAACGTCCTGACTTTC
CDR3: CASSQGGVSGANVLTF

J: TRBJ1-6
V: TRBV4-2
D: NA
length: 16
size: NA
DNA: TGTGCCAGCAGCCAGTCATCGGGCACCAAGGCCTCACCCCTCCACTTT
CDR3: CASSQSSGTKASPLHF

J: TRBJ2-5
V: TRBV7-7
D: TRBD2
length: 20
size: NA
DNA: TGTGCCAGCAGCTACTCCCCGGGACTAGCGGCACTCACCCGGCGGGAGACCCAGTACTTC
CDR3: CASSYSPGLAALTRRETQYF

J: TRBJ1-3
V: TRBV28
D: NA
length: 15
size: NA
DNA: TGTGCCAGCACCACGACAGTCTACTCTGGAAACACCATATATTTT
CDR3: CASTTTVYSGNTIYF

J: TRBJ2-2
V: TRBV5-1
D: TRBD1
length: 15
size: NA
DNA: TGCGCCAGCTTCGAAACAGGGGGCAACGCCGGGGAGCTGTTTTTT
CDR3: CASFETGGNAGELFF

J: TRBJ2-2
V: TRBV5-8
D: NA
length: 17
size: once
DNA: TGTGCCAGCACCTCCCGAACAGGGATCGCGAACACCGGGGAGCTGTTTTTT
CDR3: CASTSRTGIANTGELFF

J: TRBJ1-6
V: TRBV28
D: NA
length: 15
size: NA
DNA: TGTGCCAGCAGTTCCCCCGACAGCGTTAATTCACCCCTCCACTTT
CDR3: CASSSPDSVNSPLHF

J: TRBJ1-5
V: TRBV5-6
D: NA
length: 15
size: NA
DNA: TGTGCCAGCAGCTTAAGAACCGAGGGCAATCAGCCCCAGCATTTT
CDR3: CASSLRTEGNQPQHF

J: TRBJ2-7
V: TRBV6-2/TRBV6-3
D: NA
length: 15
size: NA
DNA: TGTGCCAGCAGTACCCTAGGGGTTGATGCCTACGAGCAGTACTTC
CDR3: CASSTLGVDAYEQYF

J: TRBJ2-7
V: TRBV18
D: NA
length: 11
size: few
DNA: TGTGCCAGCTCACTCTCCTACGAGCAGTACTTC
CDR3: CASSLSYEQYF

J: TRBJ1-2
V: TRBV3-1/TRBV3-2
D: TRBD1
length: 13
size: NA
DNA: TGTGCCAGCAGCCGGGACAGGAACTATGGCTACACCTTC
CDR3: CASSRDRNYGYTF

J: TRBJ1-4
V: TRBV19
D: NA
length: 15
size: NA
DNA: TGTGCCAGTAGTCCGGGGAGGGCCGGGGAGGAAAAACTGTTTTTT
CDR3: CASSPGRAGEEKLFF

J: TRBJ2-3
V: TRBV2
D: TRBD1
length: 17
size: NA
DNA: TGTGCCAGCAGAGCCTACTCCGGGACAGGGGGCTCAGATACGCAGTATTTT
CDR3: CASRAYSGTGGSDTQYF

J: TRBJ2-1
V: TRBV7-8
D: NA
length: 13
size: NA
DNA: TGTGCCAGCAGCTCGCCGGGGCGGGATGAGCAGTTCTTC
CDR3: CASSSPGRDEQFF

J: TRBJ1-2
V: TRBV5-1
D: NA
length: 12
size: few
DNA: TGCGCCAGCAGCAAATCGGCGGATGGCTACACCTTC
CDR3: CASSKSADGYTF

J: TRBJ2-3
V: TRBV13
D: TRBD2
length: 14
size: NA
DNA: TGTGCCAGCAGCCTTGGACTAGCGGGAGATACGCAGTATTTT
CDR3: CASSLGLAGDTQYF

J: TRBJ1-2
V: TRBV6-1
D: NA
length: 14
size: once
DNA: TGTGCCAGCAGTGAATTCCGCGCGACAAAGGGCTACACCTTC
CDR3: CASSEFRATKGYTF

J: TRBJ1-2
V: TRBV4-3
D: NA
length: 15
size: NA
DNA: TGCGCCAGCAGCCAAGAGGGGAGGACTAACTATGGCTACACCTTC
CDR3: CASSQEGRTNYGYTF

J: TRBJ1-4
V: TRBV5-1
D: NA
length: 17
size: NA
DNA: TGCGCCAGCAGCTTGCTCCCCACAGGAGCAACTAATGAAAAACTGTTTTTT
CDR3: CASSLLPTGATNEKLFF

J: TRBJ2-5
V: TRBV7-9
D: NA
length: 16
size: NA
DNA: TGTGCCAGCAGCCCCCGTCCAGGAGCCCGCCAAGAGACCCAGTACTTC
CDR3: CASSPRPGARQETQYF

J: TRBJ2-1
V: TRBV19
D: NA
length: 15
size: once
DNA: TGTGCCAGTAGGAACCATGAGCGGGCCCACAATGAGCAGTTCTTC
CDR3: CASRNHERAHNEQFF

J: TRBJ2-7
V: TRBV5-1
D: TRBD1
length: 13
size: NA
DNA: TGCGCCAGCAGCTTGGGGGACAGGAACGAGCAGTACTTC
CDR3: CASSLGDRNEQYF

J: TRBJ1-3
V: TRBV2
D: NA
length: 15
size: NA
DNA: TGTGCCAGCAGCTACACCGGGGCCGGAGGAAACACCATATATTTT
CDR3: CASSYTGAGGNTIYF

J: TRBJ2-7
V: TRBV6-2/TRBV6-3
D: NA
length: 14
size: NA
DNA: TGTGCCAGCAGTTACCGCAGGAGATCCTACGAGCAGTACTTC
CDR3: CASSYRRRSYEQYF

J: TRBJ1-1
V: TRBV10-1
D: TRBD1
length: 13
size: NA
DNA: TGCGCCAGCACCGGGACAGGAGAGGGTGAAGCTTTCTTT
CDR3: CASTGTGEGEAFF

J: TRBJ1-2
V: TRBV28
D: NA
length: 12
size: NA
DNA: TGTGCCAGCAGTGGAGAGGTCTATGGCTACACCTTC
CDR3: CASSGEVYGYTF

J: TRBJ1-6
V: TRBV27
D: TRBD1
length: 16
size: NA
DNA: TGTGCCAGCAGTTTTTGGCCCGGGACAGGGGTCTCACCCCTCCACTTT
CDR3: CASSFWPGTGVSPLHF

J: TRBJ2-2
V: TRBV11-2
D: NA
length: 13
size: NA
DNA: TGTGCCAGCAGCCTCAAGGTGGCCGGGGAGCTGTTTTTT
CDR3: CASSLKVAGELFF

J: TRBJ1-3
V: TRBV5-1
D: NA
length: 14
size: NA
DNA: TGCGCCAGCAGCTTAAGGGACTCTGGAAACACCATATATTTT
CDR3: CASSLRDSGNTIYF

J: TRBJ1-2
V: TRBV12-3/TRBV12-4
D: NA
length: 12
size: NA
DNA: TGTGCCAGCAGTTTTTTGGGGTATGGCTACACCTTC
CDR3: CASSFLGYGYTF

J: TRBJ1-1
V: TRBV18
D: NA
length: 13
size: NA
DNA: TGTGCCAGCTTCGGGGGAGTGAACACTGAAGCTTTCTTT
CDR3: CASFGGVNTEAFF

J: TRBJ2-1
V: TRBV6-1
D: TRBD2
length: 15
size: once
DNA: TGTGCCAGCAGTGAAAGGAGCGGGAGGTTAAATGAGCAGTTCTTC
CDR3: CASSERSGRLNEQFF

J: TRBJ1-2
V: TRBV7-9
D: NA
length: 15
size: NA
DNA: TGTGCCAGCAGCTTAGCGCGGGCAGGAATCTATGGCTACACCTTC
CDR3: CASSLARAGIYGYTF

J: TRBJ2-1
V: TRBV7-9
D: NA
length: 14
size: NA
DNA: TGTGCCAGCAGCAAGGACTCCACCTACAATGAGCAGTTCTTC
CDR3: CASSKDSTYNEQFF

J: TRBJ2-1
V: TRBV11-2
D: NA
length: 15
size: NA
DNA: TGTGCCAGCAGCTTAGGGGCTTCGGGCTACAATGAGCAGTTCTTC
CDR3: CASSLGASGYNEQFF